A single sample gave rise to the 23 T cell receptor beta chains below, sequenced in a study of shared clonotypes between healthy human individuals. Data came from immunoSEQ multiplex PCR; TCRdb stores just in-frame clones and leaves some out. In the table there are 1.5 million to 2.5 million clones, about 95% of which are singletons. Terminally differentiated effector memory CD45RA+ cells were excluded from the naive CD8 cells, which were CD45RO-negative and positively selected for CCR7. The sample comprised naive CD8+ T cells sorted from blood. These receptor sequences come from a man between 18 and 29 years old in good health.

The genes are TRBV7-9 and TRBJ2-7; 9 bases agree with TRBD1. V lost 3 bases to trimming and J lost 6 bases; unmatched junction nucleotides: 9. The V gene's germline CDR1 is SEHNR and CDR2 FQNEAQ (reference sequence). The CDR3 runs to 15 residues. The CDR3 is CASSLAGTGSIEQYF. The CDR3 nucleotides are TGTGCCAGCAGCTTGGCCGGGACAGGGTCGATCGAGCAGTACTTC.

On this clone itself: In the same sample, other DNA sequences code for this CDR3. The V call is TRBV20-1, the J call TRBJ2-7; 7 bases fit TRBD1. J was trimmed by 3 bases and V by 6 bases; bases with no gene match: 2. The CDR3 covers 11 residues. The germline V gene has CDR1 DFQATT and CDR2 SNEGSKA (reference sequence). The CDR3: CSARTGYEQYF. CDR3 nucleotide sequence: TGCAGTGCCCGGACAGGCTACGAGCAGTACTTC.

The sample holds a few counts of this clone. The chain joins TRBV27 to TRBJ1-5; D is uncertain. The CDR3 length is 13 residues. Germline assignment: CDR1 MNHEY and CDR2 SMNVEV (reference sequence). V was clipped by 5 bases and J by 3 bases, with 8 bases between them. The CDR3 is CASSVGYNQPQHF. CDR3 bases: TGTGCCAGCAGTGTGGGCTACAATCAGCCCCAGCATTTT.

This clone appeared once. V gene TRBV10-1 combines with J gene TRBJ2-3, with TRBD2 identical over 8 bases. Germline V CDR1 and CDR2: WNHNN, SYGVQD (reference sequence). Trimming cost V 3 bases and J 0 bases; bases outside gene matches: 2. The CDR3 is made up of 15 amino acids. CDR3 region: CASSDSSGSTDTQYF. The CDR3 DNA sequence: TGCGCCAGCAGTGATTCTAGCGGGAGCACAGATACGCAGTATTTT.

The CDR3 DNA reads TGTGCCAGCAGCCAGGAACTAGGGTTGGAGACCCAGTACTTC. It translates to CASSQELGLETQYF. The chain has TRBV7-9 and TRBJ2-5, with D possibly being TRBD2 (5 bases). V was shortened by 5 bases and J by 5 bases, with 15 bases between the two germline ends. The germline gives CDR1 SEHNR, CDR2 FQNEAQ (reference sequence). This CDR3 has 14 amino acids. The whole variable domain, filled in from reference TRBV7-9 and TRBJ2-5, reads DTGVSQNPRHKITKRGQNVTFRCDPISEHNRLYWYRQTLGQGPEFLTYFQNEAQLEKSRLLSDRFSAERPKGSFSTLEIQRTEQGDSAMYLCASSQELGLETQYFGPGTRLLVL.

This chain joins TRBV19 and TRBJ2-7, with TRBD2 identical over 11 bases. Looked up from germline, CDR1 is LNHDA and CDR2 is SQIVND (reference sequence). CDR3 length: 16 amino acids. The V segment lost 5 bases and the J segment 2 bases; nucleotides outside the gene matches: 8. DNA of the CDR3: TGTGCCAGTAGTGCTTCACTAGCGGGGGCTACCTACGAGCAGTACTTC. It is translated as CASSASLAGATYEQYF.

Worth noting for this clone: Other nucleotide sequences in the sample specify the same CDR3. The chain combines TRBV4-1 with TRBJ1-1; 8 bases fit TRBD1. J gave up 1 base and V 0 bases, and 1 base lay outside the gene matches. CDR3 length: 15 residues. Germline CDR1 and CDR2: MGHRA and YSYEKL. CDR3 sequence reads: CASSQEGQGNTEAFF. CDR3 bases: TGCGCCAGCAGCCAAGAAGGACAGGGGAACACTGAAGCTTTCTTT.

The chain has TRBV6-5 and TRBJ2-2; 7 nucleotides match TRBD2. This CDR3 region has 12 residues. Germline loops: CDR1 MNHEY, CDR2 SVGAGI. J gave up 5 bases and V 6 bases, and 0 bases lay outside the gene matches. CDR3 amino acids: CASRLATGELFF. The DNA of the CDR3 is TGTGCCAGCAGACTAGCGACCGGGGAGCTGTTTTTT.

The rearrangement joins TRBV10-2 to TRBJ1-3; TRBD1 is a possible D gene (6 bases). This CDR3 spans 15 amino acids. With 6 bases removed from V and 0 bases from J, the gap between germline ends came to 12 bases. Germline CDR1 and CDR2: WSHSY and SAAADI. Written as DNA, the CDR3 is TGCGCCAGCAGCCTTGACAGGTCCTCTGGAAACACCATATATTTT. As protein: CASSLDRSSGNTIYF.

Turning to this clone: Other nucleotide sequences in the sample specify the same CDR3. The chain couples TRBV9 to TRBJ2-7; possible D gene TRBD2, 6 bases. V lost 2 bases to trimming and J lost 5 bases, with 11 bases between them. Germline values: CDR1 SGDLS, CDR2 YYNGEE. This CDR3 has 13 residues. The CDR3 bases are TGTGCCAGCAGCGTCAGCGGAGGGGACGAGCAGTACTTC. It codes for CASSVSGGDEQYF. Full variable domain (rest looked up from reference TRBV9 and TRBJ2-7): DSGVTQTPKHLITATGQRVTLRCSPRSGDLSVYWYQQSLDQGLQFLIQYYNGEERAKGNILERFSAQQFPDLHSELNLSSLELGDSALYFCASSVSGGDEQYFGPGTRLTVT.

V usage is TRBV4-3 and J usage is TRBJ2-5; TRBD1 matches 8 bases. Trimming at V came to 0 bases and at J to 2 bases, leaving 2 bases not matched to a gene. CDR1 LGHNA and CDR2 YSLEER come from the germline V gene. The CDR3 runs 15 residues. For the CDR3, the DNA is TGCGCCAGCAGCCAAGAAGGGACAGGTCAAGAGACCCAGTACTTC. Protein product: CASSQEGTGQETQYF.

This chain links TRBV11-2 with TRBJ2-7; TRBD2 agrees at 10 bases. The CDR3 spans 13 residues. V shed 4 bases and J 3 bases; nucleotides not matched to a gene: 0. Germline values: CDR1 SGHAT, CDR2 FQNNGV. CDR3 nucleotides: TGTGCCAGCAGCTCTAGCGGGAGCTACGAGCAGTACTTC. Residues: CASSSSGSYEQYF.

For the CDR3, the DNA is TGTGCCAGCAGCTTTGGCGTATCAACCTACGAGCAGTACTTC. Protein: CASSFGVSTYEQYF. The chain employs TRBV13 and TRBJ2-7; D is ambiguous. This CDR3 has 14 residues. V gave up 3 bases and J gave up 2 bases, with 11 bases separating them. Germline values: CDR1 PRHDT, CDR2 FYEKMQ (reference sequence).

The rearrangement links TRBV27 to TRBJ1-5; no definite D call. Germline V CDR1 and CDR2: MNHEY, SMNVEV (reference sequence). The CDR3 extends over 14 amino acids. V was clipped by 4 bases and J by 3 bases, with 10 bases between them. CDR3 loop: CASSYGSNNQPQHF. CDR3 nucleotides: TGTGCCAGCAGTTACGGGTCTAACAATCAGCCCCAGCATTTT.

The chain links TRBV5-4 to TRBJ2-5; TRBD2 aligns across 7 bases. J lost 5 bases, V lost 6 bases, and 4 bases had no gene match. The germline gives CDR1 SGHNT, CDR2 YYREEE (reference sequence). The CDR3 is made up of 12 amino acids. DNA for the CDR3: TGTGCCAGCAATGGACTAGAGGAGACCCAGTACTTC. It encodes CASNGLEETQYF.

With regard to this clone: The same CDR3 is also encoded by other DNA sequences in this sample. V gene TRBV4-1 combines with J gene TRBJ2-7; maybe TRBD2 (5 bases). In germline, CDR1 is MGHRA, CDR2 YSYEKL. Trimming removed 1 base at V and 1 base at J, with 8 bases between. The CDR3 has 14 residues. As DNA, the CDR3 is TGCGCCAGCAGCCAAGGCCCGGGGTCCTACGAGCAGTACTTC. Translating it yields CASSQGPGSYEQYF.

The CDR3 here is CASSSIYEQYF. The CDR3 bases are TGTGCCAGCAGTTCCATCTACGAGCAGTACTTC. The chain is built from TRBV27 and TRBJ2-7; unclear D gene. The CDR3 consists of 11 residues. CDR1 and CDR2 from the germline V gene are MNHEY and SMNVEV (reference sequence). Trimming removed 4 bases from V and 3 bases from J, with 4 bases in between.

The chain uses TRBV6-6 and TRBJ2-5; D is ambiguous. CDR3 length: 14 amino acids. Germline CDR1 MNHNY, CDR2 SVGAGI (reference sequence). The germline V and J ends were trimmed by 7 bases and 5 bases, with 17 bases remaining between them. CDR3 sequence: CASTPEPRTETQYF. The CDR3 coding sequence is TGTGCCAGCACCCCCGAGCCGCGCACGGAGACCCAGTACTTC.

J is TRBJ1-2 and V is TRBV6-6; D gene unclear. The CDR3 is 12 amino acids. CDR1 and CDR2 (germline): MNHNY, SVGAGI (reference sequence). Trimming cost V 7 bases and J 4 bases, with 10 bases left between them. The CDR3 protein is CASMGSTYGYTF. DNA for the CDR3: TGTGCCAGCATGGGCTCAACCTATGGCTACACCTTC.

This clone was observed a handful of times. The sample contains more than one DNA sequence encoding this CDR3. V and J are TRBV27 and TRBJ2-7; TRBD2 is a possible D gene (6 bases). This CDR3 comprises 12 residues. V was trimmed by 6 bases and J by 7 bases, leaving 13 bases between them. Germline V gene sequence: CDR1 MNHEY, CDR2 SMNVEV (reference sequence). The CDR3 loop is CASSLVGREQYF. The CDR3 nucleotides read TGTGCCAGCAGCCTGGTGGGGAGGGAGCAGTACTTC.

The CDR3: CASSLTLTVLERWQETQYF. In nucleotides, the CDR3 is TGTGCCAGCAGCTTAACCCTGACAGTTCTCGAGCGGTGGCAAGAGACCCAGTACTTC. J is TRBJ2-5 and V is TRBV7-8, with D perhaps matching TRBD1 or TRBD2 (5 bases each). This CDR3 region has 19 residues. V lost 2 bases and J lost 2, with 24 bases in between. Germline CDR1 SGHVS, CDR2 FQNEAQ.

This chain connects TRBV10-3 to TRBJ1-4, with D unclear. This CDR3 region has 14 residues. Germline values: CDR1 ENHRY, CDR2 SYGVKD. Trimming removed 3 bases from V and 8 bases from J, with 13 bases in between. The CDR3 sequence is CAISDGLTGEKLFF. Here the CDR3 DNA reads TGTGCCATCAGTGACGGACTCACTGGGGAAAAACTGTTTTTT.

This clone was seen a few times. The chain couples TRBV6-6 to TRBJ1-6, with D hard to call. Germline values: CDR1 MNHNY, CDR2 SVGAGI (reference sequence). This CDR3 is built from 15 residues. Trimming left V 4 bases short and J 6 bases short, with 13 bases between. As DNA, the CDR3 is TGTGCCAGCAGTTTAGACACAGTACTTAATTCACCCCTCCACTTT. Translating it yields CASSLDTVLNSPLHF.